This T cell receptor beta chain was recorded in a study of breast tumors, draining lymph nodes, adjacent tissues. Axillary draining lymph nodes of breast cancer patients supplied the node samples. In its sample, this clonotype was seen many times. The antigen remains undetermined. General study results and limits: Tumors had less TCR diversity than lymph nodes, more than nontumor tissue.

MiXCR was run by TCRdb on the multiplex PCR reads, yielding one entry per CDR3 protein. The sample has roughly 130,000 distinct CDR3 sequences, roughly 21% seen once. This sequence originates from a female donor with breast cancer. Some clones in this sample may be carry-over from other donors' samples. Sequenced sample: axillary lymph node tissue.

The CDR3 region has the DNA TGCGCCAGCAGTCCATCCGCGGCTTCTCCCGAGCAGTACTTC. It is translated as CASSPSAASPEQYF. The chain employs TRBV10-1 and TRBJ2-7; no clear D gene. Trimming removed 5 bases at V and 6 bases at J, with 17 bases between. CDR1 is WNHNN and CDR2 is SYGVQD in the germline V gene (reference sequence). The CDR3 sequence is 14 residues long.